This is a list of T cell receptor beta chains from one sample in a study of vaccination and CD4 T cells after COVID-19. Their cognate antigens are unknown. TCRdb re-derived calls from the PCR reads in MiXCR, one entry per CDR3 protein. Of roughly 6,500 distinct CDR3 sequences in the sample, around 33% are singletons; the top ten hold about 30%. The source material was CD4+ T cells from blood, cultured in vitro. The source is a human donor in good health. Each CDR3 is given with its conserved first and last residue. The D gene is left open where the match is weak. Some rows have no size entry. The others give once, few or many, or a class for an expanded clone.

clone_size,v_call,d_call,j_call,cdr3_nt,cdr3_aa
few,TRBV27,NA,TRBJ2-1,TGTGCCAGCAGGCCACAGGATTACAATGAGCAGTTCTTC,CASRPQDYNEQFF
NA,TRBV7-3,NA,TRBJ2-2,TGTGCCAGCAGCTTAACCGGGGGGCGCACCGGGGAGCTGTTTTTT,CASSLTGGRTGELFF
NA,TRBV10-3,NA,TRBJ2-2,TGTGCCATCAGTGAGTGGGGAGTCGGTAGCGGGGAGCTGTTTTTT,CAISEWGVGSGELFF
NA,TRBV10-2,NA,TRBJ1-1,TGCGCCAGCAGCCAAGTGAACACTGAAGCTTTCTTT,CASSQVNTEAFF
NA,TRBV18,NA,TRBJ1-1,TGTGCCAGCTCACAGGAGGAGACAGGACTCGGTGGGAACACTGAAGCTTTCTTT,CASSQEETGLGGNTEAFF
NA,TRBV5-1,TRBD1,TRBJ1-6,TGCGCCAGCAGTAGTAGACAGGGGGGTGAGATGGATTCACCCCTCCACTTT,CASSSRQGGEMDSPLHF
few,TRBV7-9,NA,TRBJ1-1,TGTGCCAGCAGCCAAGGACGCCTCTTGATGAACACTGAAGCTTTCTTT,CASSQGRLLMNTEAFF
NA,TRBV12-3/TRBV12-4,NA,TRBJ2-7,TGTGCCAGCAGTCCCGACAGGAACGAGCAGTACTTC,CASSPDRNEQYF
NA,TRBV27,NA,TRBJ1-5,TGTGCCAGCTCTTCCCTGGGGCAGATTCATCAGCCCCAGCATTTT,CASSSLGQIHQPQHF
once,TRBV6-4,NA,TRBJ2-2,TGTGCCAGCAGTGAGGTTGGCACCGGGAAGCTGTTTTTT,CASSEVGTGKLFF
NA,TRBV7-9,NA,TRBJ1-2,TGTGCCAGCAGCCCCCCGGGGGGAAGCTACACCTTC,CASSPPGGSYTF
few,TRBV19,NA,TRBJ1-5,TGTGCCAGTAGTATGTCGCAGGGAGACTATCAGCCCCAGCATTTT,CASSMSQGDYQPQHF
NA,TRBV9,NA,TRBJ2-1,TGTGCCAGCAGCGTAATAGGGGGTTTAGAGGTGAGATACAATGAGCAGTTCTTC,CASSVIGGLEVRYNEQFF
once,TRBV19,NA,TRBJ1-2,TGTGCCAGTAAAGTCGGGAACTATGGCTACACCTTC,CASKVGNYGYTF
NA,TRBV5-6,NA,TRBJ2-1,TGTGCCAGCAGCTTGGCGGGGCCCCGGGATGAGCAGTTCTTC,CASSLAGPRDEQFF
NA,TRBV4-1,TRBD1,TRBJ1-2,TGCGCCAGCAGCCAAGACAGGGGGCGAAGGGGCTACACCTTC,CASSQDRGRRGYTF
NA,TRBV6-1,NA,TRBJ2-1,TGTGCCAGCAACCCGAGGGGGGGCAATGAGCAGTTCTTC,CASNPRGGNEQFF
few,TRBV10-1,TRBD2,TRBJ2-7,TGCGCCAGCAGGCCACTGGCGGTTAGCGGGGGTGGTGAGCAGTACTTC,CASRPLAVSGGGEQYF
few,TRBV19,NA,TRBJ1-1,TGTGCCAGCAGCGGGCAGCGGAACACTGAAGCTTTCTTT,CASSGQRNTEAFF
NA,TRBV6-4,NA,TRBJ2-2,TGTGCCAGCAGCAGGGGAAACACCGGGGAGCTGTTTTTT,CASSRGNTGELFF
once,TRBV10-3,NA,TRBJ2-3,TGTGCCATCAGTGAGTTTGGTAGGGCAGATACGCAGTATTTT,CAISEFGRADTQYF
NA,TRBV2,NA,TRBJ1-5,TGTGCCAGCAGGGAAACACGACGGTATGGTCAGCCCCAGCATTTT,CASRETRRYGQPQHF
NA,TRBV20-1,TRBD1,TRBJ2-2,TGCAGTGCTAGAGAGACAGGGGTCCACACGCCGGGGGAGCTGTTTTTT,CSARETGVHTPGELFF
NA,TRBV11-1,NA,TRBJ2-2,TGTGCCAGCAGCTCTTCACGGGGTACCGGGGAGCTGTTTTTT,CASSSSRGTGELFF
NA,TRBV7-9,NA,TRBJ1-1,TGTGCCAGCAGCCACACAGGCGGCACTGAAGCTTTCTTT,CASSHTGGTEAFF
NA,TRBV27,TRBD2,TRBJ2-5,TGTGCCAGCAGTCGCGGGGGATATGAGACCCAGTACTTC,CASSRGGYETQYF
NA,TRBV5-4,NA,TRBJ1-1,TGTGCCAGCAGCAACACTTGGATGGGGGACACTGAAGCTTTCTTT,CASSNTWMGDTEAFF
NA,TRBV20-1,TRBD1,TRBJ2-2,TGCAGTGCTCGGACAGGGGGGAACACCGGGGAGCTGTTTTTT,CSARTGGNTGELFF
NA,TRBV5-1,NA,TRBJ1-5,TGCGCCAGCAGCTTGGACAGCAATAGCAATCAGCCCCAGCATTTT,CASSLDSNSNQPQHF
few,TRBV7-9,NA,TRBJ2-1,TGTGCCAGCAGCCCGAATACAGTTATCGCCAATGAGCAGTTCTTC,CASSPNTVIANEQFF
NA,TRBV6-1,NA,TRBJ1-3,TGTGCCAGCAGTGAACTGGTGACCATATATTTT,CASSELVTIYF
NA,TRBV6-5,NA,TRBJ2-7,TGTGCCAGCAGTTACGCGTGGGACGGGGAGCAGTACTTC,CASSYAWDGEQYF
NA,TRBV12-3/TRBV12-4,TRBD1,TRBJ1-1,TGTGCCAGCAGCGCTGACAGGGCCATGAACACTGAAGCTTTCTTT,CASSADRAMNTEAFF
few,TRBV6-5,NA,TRBJ1-5,TGTGCCAGCAGTTACTCGTTACAGCCCGGCGGCCAGCCCCAGCATTTT,CASSYSLQPGGQPQHF
NA,TRBV9,NA,TRBJ2-1,TGTGCCAGCAGCGTTAGCGGTGGGGCCGCGTCCTACAATGAGCAGTTCTTC,CASSVSGGAASYNEQFF
NA,TRBV6-1,NA,TRBJ1-1,TGTGCCAGCAGCCCCGTAGGGACTGAAGCTTTCTTT,CASSPVGTEAFF
NA,TRBV20-1,NA,TRBJ1-2,TGCAGTGCTAGCGCTTTATCCCCAGGGAAGGAGGACTATGGCTACACCTTC,CSASALSPGKEDYGYTF